Listed here are 29 T cell receptor beta chains from one sample, sequenced in a study of T cell changes during pregnancy in multiple sclerosis. The protocol was immunoSEQ multiplex PCR, while the TCRdb copy is restricted to in-frame clones and leaves out a portion. The sample lists approximately 98,000 clones; around 90% were seen once. The sequenced sample was peripheral blood, obtained after pregnancy. The receptors shown here come from a female donor in good health, enrolled as a control in a pregnancy study.

V is TRBV2 and J is TRBJ1-2, with D perhaps matching TRBD1 (6 bases). This CDR3 has 16 residues. Trimming took off 1 base at V and 4 bases at J, with 16 bases between the two ends. CDR1 and CDR2 (germline): SNHLY, FYNNEI. The CDR3, as DNA: TGTGCCAGCAGTGAAGGGACAGCCGCTTTTTTCTATGGCTACACCTTC. This sequence encodes CASSEGTAAFFYGYTF.

This clone was recorded once. This sequence joins TRBV4-1 and TRBJ2-5; no reliable D call. V lost 3 bases to trimming and J lost 3 bases, with 8 bases between them. The CDR3 extends over 13 amino acids. Per the germline V gene, CDR1 is MGHRA and CDR2 is YSYEKL. The CDR3 region is CASSQRSKETQYF. The CDR3 DNA follows: TGCGCCAGCAGCCAGCGGAGTAAAGAGACCCAGTACTTC.

The CDR3 bases are TGCGCCAGCAGCCCCTGGACAGGGCGCGAGCAGTACTTC. This codes for CASSPWTGREQYF. The chain couples TRBV4-1 to TRBJ2-7; 8 nucleotides align to TRBD1. This CDR3 spans 13 amino acids. The germline CDR1 and CDR2 sequences are MGHRA and YSYEKL. V dropped 4 bases and J dropped 6; count of bases not matched to a gene: 5.

The V call is TRBV27, the J call TRBJ2-7; D possibly corresponds to TRBD1 (5 bases). The CDR3 has 12 amino acids. V shed 6 bases and J shed 0 bases, with 6 bases lying between them. The germline gives CDR1 MNHEY, CDR2 SMNVEV (reference sequence). CDR3 DNA sequence: TGTGCCAGCAGGGACAACTCCTACGAGCAGTACTTC. This codes for CASRDNSYEQYF.

The V and J genes are TRBV6-5 and TRBJ1-2; D call uncertain. Germline-derived CDR1 and CDR2 are MNHEY and SVGAGI. V was clipped by 2 bases and J by 3 bases, with 7 bases between them. CDR3 length: 13 residues. As DNA, the CDR3 is TGTGCCAGCAGTTACCTGGGCGACTATGGCTACACCTTC. Translation gives CASSYLGDYGYTF.

The chain uses TRBV2 and TRBJ1-2; TRBD1 matches 9 bases. The CDR3 sequence is 15 residues long. The junction had 7 bases not matched to a gene; V was cut back by 2 bases and J by 6 bases. Per the germline V gene, CDR1 is SNHLY and CDR2 is FYNNEI. CDR3 sequence (DNA): TGTGCCAGCAGTGAATGGGACAGGGAGATCAATGGCTACACCTTC. Translated, it gives CASSEWDREINGYTF.

This rearrangement joins TRBV29-1 to TRBJ2-1; 9 bases are a match to TRBD2. The CDR3 has 14 residues. V lost 3 bases to trimming and J lost 4 bases; unmatched junction nucleotides: 4. Germline V gene data show CDR1 as SQVTM and CDR2 as ANQGSEA. The CDR3 loop reads CSVEASGAYNEQFF. The CDR3 DNA follows: TGCAGCGTTGAGGCTAGCGGGGCGTACAATGAGCAGTTCTTC.

The V and J genes are TRBV27 and TRBJ1-1, with TRBD1 as a possible D gene (5 bases). The CDR3 is 13 residues long. Germline V gene lookup returns CDR1 MNHEY and CDR2 SMNVEV (reference sequence). V lost 7 bases to trimming and J lost 1 base, with 10 bases between them. The CDR3 spells CASTGQGNTEAFF. As DNA, the CDR3 is TGTGCCAGCACGGGTCAGGGGAACACTGAAGCTTTCTTT.

This chain uses TRBV6-5 with TRBJ1-3; D unresolved. V was shortened by 7 bases and J by 1 base, with 14 bases between the two germline ends. Germline V CDR1 and CDR2: MNHEY, SVGAGI. CDR3 length equals 15 residues. The CDR3 loop reads CASTNSLQSGNTIYF. In nucleotides, the CDR3 is TGTGCCAGCACCAACAGCCTGCAATCTGGAAACACCATATATTTT.

This clone has just a few counts. The rearrangement joins TRBV13 to TRBJ1-2; D gene uncertain. With 5 bases removed from V and 5 bases from J, the gap between germline ends came to 3 bases. The germline V gene has CDR1 PRHDT and CDR2 FYEKMQ (reference sequence). The CDR3 covers 10 residues. The CDR3 region is CASSLYGYTF. The CDR3 DNA reads as TGTGCCAGCAGCCTGTATGGCTACACCTTC.

J is TRBJ1-2 and V is TRBV6-5; weak D call: TRBD1 (6 bases). Per germline, CDR1 MNHEY and CDR2 SVGAGI. Between the trimmed V and J ends, which lost 6 bases and 5 bases, there was a span of 10 bases. This CDR3 contains 12 residues. This CDR3 reads CASRRQEYGYTF. The CDR3 DNA sequence: TGTGCCAGCAGAAGACAGGAATATGGCTACACCTTC.

V and J are TRBV5-6 and TRBJ1-1; 10 bases align to TRBD1. CDR3 length equals 15 residues. Germline V lookup: CDR1 SGHDT, CDR2 YYEEEE. V shed 1 base and J 3 bases; nucleotides not matched to a gene: 3. CDR3 loop: CASSLTTGGDTEAFF. The DNA for the CDR3 is TGTGCCAGCAGCTTGACGACAGGGGGCGACACTGAAGCTTTCTTT. The variable domain in full, with the rest retrieved from reference TRBV5-6 and TRBJ1-1, is DAGVTQSPTHLIKTRGQQVTLRCSPKSGHDTVSWYQQALGQGPQFIFQYYEEEERQRGNFPDRFSGHQFPNYSSELNVNALLLGDSALYLCASSLTTGGDTEAFFGQGTRLTVV.

The rearrangement links TRBV7-9 to TRBJ2-7, with TRBD1 identical over 7 bases. J gave up 3 bases and V 5 bases, and 4 bases lay outside the gene matches. From germline, CDR1 is SEHNR and CDR2 FQNEAQ (reference sequence). The CDR3 length is 13 residues. CDR3 sequence reads: CASSATGYYEQYF. CDR3 bases: TGTGCCAGCAGCGCGACAGGGTACTACGAGCAGTACTTC.

The V call is TRBV7-9, the J call TRBJ2-7; 8 nucleotides line up with TRBD1. Germline-derived CDR1 and CDR2 are SEHNR and FQNEAQ (reference sequence). This CDR3 contains 15 residues. V lost 4 bases and J lost 0; bases outside the gene matches: 5. The CDR3 DNA reads as TGTGCCAGCAGCTACCTGACAGGGGCCTCCTACGAGCAGTACTTC. Its translation is CASSYLTGASYEQYF.

This clone was seen a single time. The J gene is TRBJ2-1, the V gene TRBV19; 8 positions match TRBD2. Germline loops: CDR1 LNHDA, CDR2 SQIVND (reference sequence). This CDR3 comprises 15 residues. V lost 5 bases, J lost 7 bases, and 10 bases stayed unmatched. The CDR3 region is CASSLLGAGVNEQFF. The CDR3 bases are TGTGCCAGTAGTCTGCTGGGAGCGGGGGTAAATGAGCAGTTCTTC. The variable domain in full, completed from reference TRBV19 and TRBJ2-1, reads DGGITQSPKYLFRKEGQNVTLSCEQNLNHDAMYWYRQDPGQGLRLIYYSQIVNDFQKGDIAEGYSVSREKKESFPLTVTSAQKNPTAFYLCASSLLGAGVNEQFFGPGTRLTVL.

The chain is built from TRBV19 and TRBJ2-7, with 7 positions matching TRBD1. This CDR3 has 14 residues. V was pared by 5 bases and J by 5 bases, with 9 bases of the junction left unmatched. Germline CDR1 and CDR2: LNHDA and SQIVND (reference sequence). CDR3 in DNA: TGTGCCAGTAGTTTGACAGGGACCGTCCACGAGCAGTACTTC. Translating it yields CASSLTGTVHEQYF.

The chain combines TRBV10-3 with TRBJ2-3; possible D gene TRBD2, 6 bases. This CDR3 region has 17 residues. Trimming left V 0 bases short and J 2 bases short, with 15 bases between. Per germline, CDR1 ENHRY and CDR2 SYGVKD. This CDR3 is CAISESNAAGFTDTQYF. CDR3 sequence (DNA): TGTGCCATCAGTGAGTCGAACGCGGCGGGATTCACAGATACGCAGTATTTT.

The chain uses TRBV29-1 and TRBJ2-7; 10 nucleotides agree with TRBD2. Per the germline V gene, CDR1 is SQVTM and CDR2 is ANQGSEA. The CDR3 is 17 amino acids. V trimming: 6 bases; J trimming: 0 bases; junction bases outside the gene matches: 14. CDR3 protein: CSVGATGLAVHSYEQYF. The CDR3 region has the DNA TGCAGCGTGGGAGCCACAGGACTAGCGGTTCACTCCTACGAGCAGTACTTC.

This sequence joins TRBV5-5 and TRBJ1-4, with a possible D match to TRBD1 (5 bases). Per the germline V gene, CDR1 is SGHKS and CDR2 is YYEKEE (reference sequence). Trimming took 0 bases from V and 8 from J, leaving 14 bases between them. The CDR3 extends over 15 amino acids. This CDR3 is CASSLGQVEGEKLFF. The CDR3, as DNA: TGTGCCAGCAGCTTGGGTCAGGTGGAGGGGGAAAAACTGTTTTTT.

This chain links TRBV19 with TRBJ1-2; 9 bases match TRBD1. The ends lost 5 bases at V and 5 bases at J; junction bases unmatched: 6. The CDR3 loop spans 14 amino acids. Germline V gene data show CDR1 as LNHDA and CDR2 as SQIVND (reference sequence). CDR3 sequence reads: CASSFRGQGYGYTF. CDR3 nucleotides: TGTGCCAGTAGTTTCCGGGGACAGGGTTATGGCTACACCTTC.

The V call is TRBV27, the J call TRBJ2-5; 10 bases are a match to TRBD2. The J call is in doubt because the DNA end fits TRBJ2-7 better. The germline CDR1 and CDR2 sequences are MNHEY and SMNVEV (reference sequence). The CDR3 is made up of 16 amino acids. The CDR3: CASSAGLAGAYYEQYF. The CDR3 bases are TGTGCCAGCAGTGCGGGGCTAGCGGGGGCTTACTACGAGCAGTACTTC.

The chain uses TRBV20-1 and TRBJ2-7, with TRBD1 matching 7 bases. CDR1 DFQATT and CDR2 SNEGSKA come from the germline V gene (reference sequence). Trimming took 5 bases from V and 3 from J; bases not matched to a gene: 1. CDR3 length equals 11 residues. CDR3 DNA sequence: TGCAGTGCTGGGGACAGCTACGAGCAGTACTTC. It encodes CSAGDSYEQYF.

As for this clone: This same CDR3 is encoded by further DNA sequences in the sample. This rearrangement joins TRBV7-9 to TRBJ2-7; possibly TRBD2 for D (5 bases). Germline CDR1 SEHNR, CDR2 FQNEAQ (reference sequence). V was clipped by 4 bases and J by 6 bases, with 16 bases between them. This CDR3 comprises 14 residues. The CDR3 loop reads CASSYRDRVGEQYF. In nucleotides, the CDR3 is TGTGCCAGCAGCTACCGGGATAGGGTAGGCGAGCAGTACTTC.

The chain joins TRBV6-1 to TRBJ2-3; D is possibly TRBD2 (5 bases). Per the germline V gene, CDR1 is MNHNS and CDR2 is SASEGT. This CDR3 spans 15 amino acids. The V and J ends lost 7 bases and 6 bases respectively, with 20 bases between them. CDR3 coding DNA: TGTGCCAGCACCCCCTCCCCGTCGGGGTTGGATACGCAGTATTTT. Its translation is CASTPSPSGLDTQYF.

The genes are TRBV10-3 and TRBJ1-5; D perhaps matches TRBD1 (5 bases). The V and J ends lost 4 bases and 7 bases respectively, with 8 bases between them. Looked up from germline, CDR1 is ENHRY and CDR2 is SYGVKD. The CDR3 contains 12 residues. CDR3 loop: CAISGGEQPQHF. DNA for the CDR3: TGTGCCATCAGTGGGGGCGAGCAGCCCCAGCATTTT.

The chain links TRBV18 to TRBJ2-7, with 9 bases identical to TRBD1. The CDR3 runs to 15 residues. V was clipped by 3 bases and J by 6 bases; unmatched bases: 9. Germline V gene lookup returns CDR1 KGHSH and CDR2 LQKENI. The CDR3 here is CASSPAGTGHLEQYF. CDR3 DNA sequence: TGTGCCAGCTCACCCGCCGGGACAGGGCATCTCGAGCAGTACTTC.

V usage is TRBV10-3 and J usage is TRBJ1-1; 9 nucleotides agree with TRBD1. Looked up from germline, CDR1 is ENHRY and CDR2 is SYGVKD. The V segment lost 6 bases and the J segment 7 bases; nucleotides outside the gene matches: 3. The CDR3 consists of 12 residues. In nucleotides, the CDR3 is TGTGCCATCAGACAGGGGGCTGATGAAGCTTTCTTT. Residues: CAIRQGADEAFF.

This chain links TRBV6-1 with TRBJ1-5; D ambiguous. The V and J ends lost 4 bases and 11 bases respectively, with 9 bases between them. Germline-derived CDR1 and CDR2 are MNHNS and SASEGT. This CDR3 contains 11 residues. CDR3 region: CASSVEPTQHF. CDR3 DNA sequence: TGTGCCAGCAGTGTGGAGCCCACCCAGCATTTT.

The V gene is TRBV5-1, the J gene TRBJ2-7; 7 bases agree with TRBD1. V lost 2 bases, J lost 2 bases, and 4 bases stayed unmatched. The germline V gene has CDR1 SGHRS and CDR2 YFSETQ. The CDR3 sequence is 14 residues long. CDR3 nucleotides: TGCGCCAGCAGCTTTTACGGGACAGCCTACGAGCAGTACTTC. Amino acids: CASSFYGTAYEQYF.